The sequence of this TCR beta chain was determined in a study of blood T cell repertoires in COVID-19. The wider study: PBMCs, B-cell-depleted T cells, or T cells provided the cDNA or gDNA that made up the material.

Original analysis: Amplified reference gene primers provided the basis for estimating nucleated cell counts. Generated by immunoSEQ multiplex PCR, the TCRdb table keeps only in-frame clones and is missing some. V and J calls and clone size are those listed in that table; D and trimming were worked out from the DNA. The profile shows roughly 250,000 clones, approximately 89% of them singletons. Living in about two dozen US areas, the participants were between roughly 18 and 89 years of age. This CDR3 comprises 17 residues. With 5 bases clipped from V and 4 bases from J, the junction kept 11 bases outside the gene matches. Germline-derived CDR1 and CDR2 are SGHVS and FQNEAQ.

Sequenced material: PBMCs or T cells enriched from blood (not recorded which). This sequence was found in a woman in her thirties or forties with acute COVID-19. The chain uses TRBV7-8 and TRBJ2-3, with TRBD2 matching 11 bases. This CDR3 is CASSARSLAGVADTQYF. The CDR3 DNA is TGTGCCAGCAGCGCCCGCTCACTAGCGGGAGTCGCAGATACGCAGTATTTT.